The rows below give T cell receptor beta chains drawn from one sample of a study of cytomegalovirus exposure and HLA in healthy donors. TCRdb's table, derived via immunoSEQ multiplex PCR, lists solely in-frame clones and lacks some. The sample consists of about 180,000 clones, almost 85% of them appearing once. Sequencing was carried out using PBMCs. The source is a woman in her forties or fifties in good health and CMV-seronegative. CDR3s include the opening cysteine and the closing phenylalanine or tryptophan. A D gene is named only where the DNA matches it firmly. Not all rows give a size; the values are once, few, many and, for expanded clones, a class.

clone_size j_call d_call v_call cdr3_aa cdr3_nt
NA TRBJ2-3 NA TRBV5-6 CASSLVGGHDTDTQYF TGTGCCAGCAGCTTGGTAGGCGGGCATGATACAGATACGCAGTATTTT
NA TRBJ1-2 TRBD1 TRBV2 CASKRTGLEGYTF TGTGCCAGCAAAAGGACAGGGCTTGAAGGCTACACCTTC
NA TRBJ1-2 NA TRBV10-3 CAISEEGVSYGYTF TGTGCCATCAGTGAGGAAGGGGTATCCTATGGCTACACCTTC
once TRBJ1-2 TRBD1 TRBV4-1 CASSQAGQGARGYTF TGCGCCAGCAGCCAAGCGGGCCAGGGGGCTAGGGGCTACACCTTC
few TRBJ1-3 TRBD1 TRBV28 CASRYPTGASSGNTIYF TGTGCCAGCAGATACCCGACAGGGGCAAGCTCTGGAAACACCATATATTTT
NA TRBJ1-3 NA TRBV5-1 CASSLASDSNSGNTIYF TGCGCCAGCAGCTTGGCCAGCGACAGCAACTCTGGAAACACCATATATTTT
NA TRBJ1-2 NA TRBV11-1 CASSNRQVYTF TGTGCCAGCAGCAACAGACAGGTCTACACCTTC
NA TRBJ1-1 NA TRBV9 CASSVGWGDTEAFF TGTGCCAGCAGCGTAGGTTGGGGCGACACTGAAGCTTTCTTT
NA TRBJ2-7 TRBD1 TRBV28 CASSLTGGTYEQYF TGTGCCAGCAGCCTGACAGGGGGGACCTACGAGCAGTACTTC
NA TRBJ1-3 TRBD1 TRBV2 CASSQGGAGTGNTIYF TGTGCCAGCAGTCAGGGGGGCGCCGGGACTGGAAACACCATATATTTT
NA TRBJ2-6 NA TRBV28 CASSLSVRPGANVLTF TGTGCCAGCAGTTTGAGCGTACGACCCGGGGCCAACGTCCTGACTTTC
NA TRBJ2-2 NA TRBV4-1 CASSQAGMSTTGELFF TGCGCCAGCAGCCAAGCGGGAATGAGTACAACCGGGGAGCTGTTTTTT
NA TRBJ2-3 TRBD2 TRBV5-1 CASSLGSGPSTDTQYF TGCGCCAGCAGCTTGGGTAGCGGGCCTAGCACAGATACGCAGTATTTT
NA TRBJ2-3 NA TRBV19 CASSIGGTDTQYF TGTGCCAGTAGTATCGGCGGGACAGATACGCAGTATTTT
NA TRBJ1-2 TRBD1 TRBV18 CASSDDRVYGYTF TGTGCCAGCTCGGACGACAGGGTCTATGGCTACACCTTC
NA TRBJ2-1 TRBD1 TRBV4-3 CASSRTGVPYNEQFF TGCGCCAGCAGCCGGACAGGGGTCCCCTACAATGAGCAGTTCTTC
NA TRBJ2-2 TRBD1 TRBV5-1 CANRQGLNTGELFF TGCGCCAACCGACAGGGGCTTAACACCGGGGAGCTGTTTTTT
NA TRBJ1-3 TRBD1 TRBV10-3 CATVAGTGGRSGNTIYF TGTGCCACCGTGGCCGGGACAGGGGGGCGGTCTGGAAACACCATATATTTT
NA TRBJ2-7 TRBD2 TRBV2 CAIRPRLAGELGEQYF TGTGCCATCCGACCGCGCCTAGCGGGAGAGCTAGGGGAGCAGTACTTC
once TRBJ1-2 NA TRBV11-1 CASRQNYGYTF TGTGCCAGCAGACAAAACTATGGCTACACCTTC
NA TRBJ2-3 TRBD2 TRBV19 CASFGGRAADTQYF TGTGCCAGTTTCGGCGGGAGGGCCGCAGATACGCAGTATTTT
NA TRBJ1-2 NA TRBV4-2 CASSQDGGFGYTF TGTGCCAGCAGCCAAGATGGTGGCTTTGGCTACACCTTC
few TRBJ1-1 NA TRBV7-9 CASSLPGIEAFF TGTGCCAGCAGCTTGCCAGGGATTGAGGCTTTCTTT
NA TRBJ2-2 TRBD1 TRBV2 CASVRTGDTGELFF TGTGCCAGCGTGAGGACAGGAGATACCGGGGAGCTGTTTTTT
NA TRBJ2-3 NA TRBV28 CASSDNPTRTSTDTQYF TGTGCCAGCAGTGACAATCCGACTAGAACTAGCACAGATACGCAGTATTTT
NA TRBJ2-7 TRBD1 TRBV7-2 CASRPTGAYEQYF TGTGCCAGCCGTCCGACAGGGGCCTACGAGCAGTACTTC
few TRBJ1-3 NA TRBV5-4 CASSLGGHNSGNTIYF TGTGCCAGCAGCTTGGGGGGACATAACTCTGGAAACACCATATATTTT
NA TRBJ1-1 NA TRBV7-9 CASSLIWAAGSTEAFF TGTGCCAGCAGCTTAATCTGGGCCGCGGGGAGCACTGAAGCTTTCTTT
NA TRBJ2-3 NA TRBV7-3 CASSLTSGRTDTQYF TGTGCCAGCAGCTTAACGAGCGGTAGGACAGATACGCAGTATTTT
NA TRBJ1-5 NA TRBV18 CASSPPGAGQPQHF TGTGCCAGCTCACCACCAGGGGCAGGGCAGCCCCAGCATTTT
NA TRBJ1-1 NA TRBV28 CASLQGGSPEAFF TGTGCCAGCCTACAGGGTGGGTCCCCCGAAGCTTTCTTT
NA TRBJ2-6 NA TRBV6-5 CASRPRGTGANVLTF TGTGCCAGCAGACCACGGGGGACTGGGGCCAACGTCCTGACTTTC
medium-sized TRBJ2-3 TRBD2 TRBV4-3 CASSRTSGGADTQYF TGCGCCAGCAGCCGGACTAGCGGGGGGGCAGATACGCAGTATTTT
NA TRBJ1-5 TRBD1 TRBV28 CASTPTDRDFQPQHF TGTGCCAGCACACCGACCGACAGGGATTTTCAGCCCCAGCATTTT
NA TRBJ2-1 NA TRBV4-2 CASSQVGKAVNEQFF TGTGCCAGCAGCCAAGTAGGAAAGGCGGTCAATGAGCAGTTCTTC
NA TRBJ2-2 TRBD2 TRBV7-3 CASSATTWSGGNGGTGELFF TGTGCCAGCAGCGCCACCACTTGGAGCGGGGGGAACGGAGGCACCGGGGAGCTGTTTTTT
NA TRBJ2-5 TRBD2 TRBV5-1 CASSSAVSGTETQYF TGCGCCAGCAGCTCTGCCGTTAGCGGGACTGAGACCCAGTACTTC
NA TRBJ2-7 TRBD1 TRBV27 CASSLGRDSAYEQYF TGTGCCAGCAGCCTAGGCCGGGACAGTGCCTACGAGCAGTACTTC
NA TRBJ1-1 TRBD1 TRBV19 CASSMVGQGQPNTEAFF TGTGCCAGTAGTATGGTTGGACAGGGACAGCCGAACACTGAAGCTTTCTTT
NA TRBJ2-3 NA TRBV11-2 CASSKGDSTDTQYF TGTGCCAGCAGCAAGGGAGACAGCACAGATACGCAGTATTTT
NA TRBJ2-5 NA TRBV7-9 CASSPGDVSGTQYF TGTGCCAGCAGCCCGGGAGATGTCTCTGGGACCCAGTACTTC
NA TRBJ1-1 TRBD1 TRBV27 CASSYRGDTEAFF TGTGCCAGCAGCTACAGGGGGGACACTGAAGCTTTCTTT
few TRBJ2-1 NA TRBV6-1 CASSKPGMGHNEQFF TGTGCCAGCAGTAAACCCGGGATGGGCCACAATGAGCAGTTCTTC
NA TRBJ2-3 TRBD2 TRBV7-9 CASSSGLVGNRYF TGTGCCAGCAGCTCTGGACTAGTGGGAAATAGATATTTT
NA TRBJ1-1 NA TRBV9 CASSVAWSNTEAFF TGTGCCAGCAGCGTAGCATGGAGCAACACTGAGGCTTTCTTT
NA TRBJ2-5 TRBD1 TRBV5-4 CASSSGTGTQETQYF TGTGCCAGCAGCAGCGGGACAGGGACGCAAGAGACCCAGTACTTC
NA TRBJ2-3 NA TRBV14 CASSQGPPGSDTQYF TGTGCCAGCAGCCAAGGTCCCCCAGGGTCAGATACGCAGTATTTT
NA TRBJ2-2 TRBD2 TRBV10-1 CASLVGLENLQNTGELFF TGCGCCAGCCTAGTGGGACTAGAAAACCTCCAGAACACCGGGGAGCTGTTTTTT
NA TRBJ2-5 NA TRBV5-4 CASSLSGTLLETQYF TGTGCCAGCAGCCTATCCGGGACTCTTCTCGAGACCCAGTACTTC
NA TRBJ2-1 NA TRBV6-5 CASKDRSYNEQFF TGTGCCAGCAAGGACAGATCTTACAATGAGCAGTTCTTC
NA TRBJ1-1 NA TRBV5-1 CASSSGHSVGTEAFF TGCGCCAGCAGCTCCGGACACTCGGTAGGAACTGAAGCTTTCTTT
NA TRBJ2-1 TRBD1 TRBV27 CASGTGELRGYNEQFF TGTGCCAGCGGGACAGGGGAGTTGCGGGGGTACAATGAGCAGTTCTTC
few TRBJ2-1 NA TRBV29-1 CSVDKQGWGGNEQFF TGCAGCGTTGACAAGCAGGGGTGGGGGGGGAATGAGCAGTTCTTC
NA TRBJ2-7 TRBD2 TRBV5-1 CASSSTSGAYEQYF TGCGCCAGCAGCTCTACTAGCGGGGCCTACGAGCAGTACTTC
NA TRBJ1-5 NA TRBV27 CASSSQAGGNQPQHF TGTGCCAGCAGTTCACAGGCAGGAGGCAATCAGCCCCAGCATTTT
NA TRBJ2-1 TRBD1 TRBV6-5 CASSNLPQGLKFF TGTGCCAGCAGCAATCTACCACAGGGGTTGAAGTTCTTC
NA TRBJ1-2 TRBD1 TRBV28 CASSPHVGTGDGYTF TGTGCCAGCAGTCCGCATGTGGGGACAGGAGATGGCTACACCTTC
few TRBJ2-2 NA TRBV9 CASSSGWGGLTGELFF TGTGCCAGCAGCTCCGGCTGGGGCGGTCTCACCGGGGAGCTGTTTTTT
few TRBJ1-2 NA TRBV6-1 CASSTVNSNYGYTF TGTGCCAGCAGCACCGTCAATAGTAACTATGGCTACACCTTC